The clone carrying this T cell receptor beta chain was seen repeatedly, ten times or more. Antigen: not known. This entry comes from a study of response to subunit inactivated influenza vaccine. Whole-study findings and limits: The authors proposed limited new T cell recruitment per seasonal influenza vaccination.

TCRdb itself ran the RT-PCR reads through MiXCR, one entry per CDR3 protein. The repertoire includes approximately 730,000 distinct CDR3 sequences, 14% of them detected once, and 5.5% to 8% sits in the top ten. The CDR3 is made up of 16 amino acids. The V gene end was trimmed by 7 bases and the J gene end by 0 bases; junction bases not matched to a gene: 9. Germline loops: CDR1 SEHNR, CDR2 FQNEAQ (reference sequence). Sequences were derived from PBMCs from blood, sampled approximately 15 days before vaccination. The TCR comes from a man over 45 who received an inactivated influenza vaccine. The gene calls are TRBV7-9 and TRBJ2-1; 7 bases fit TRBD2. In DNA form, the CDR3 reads TGTGCCAGCATGGGGGGGACCGGCAGCTCCTACAATGAGCAGTTCTTC. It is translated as CASMGGTGSSYNEQFF.